A selection of T cell receptor beta chains follows, all from one sample in a study of identical twins. TCRdb reprocessed the 5' RACE reads via MiXCR and lists one record per CDR3 protein. The sample lists about 200,000 distinct CDR3 sequences, around a sixth seen once, with over 35% in the top ten. A further study also used this sample, focusing on T cells expressing NK-cell markers.

Sequencing used CD8+ T cells sorted from blood. These receptors came from a woman aged 18-29 years in good health. Both conserved end residues are part of each CDR3. The order of the fields is J gene, clone size, D gene, V gene, CDR3 DNA, CDR3 protein. D genes are given only for firm matches. Some rows have no size entry. The others give once, few or many, or a class for an expanded clone.

TRBJ1-1 | many | - | TRBV12-3/TRBV12-4 | TGTGCCAGCAGTTTAGCCCAGGGTAACCGAGCTTTCTTT | CASSLAQGNRAFF
TRBJ2-2 | few | TRBD1 | TRBV20-1 | TGCAGTGCCAGGGGGACAGGGAAGAACACCGGGGAGCTGTTTTTT | CSARGTGKNTGELFF
TRBJ2-1 | few | - | TRBV2 | TGTGCCAGCAGTACCCGGCAGGGAACCCTAGGTGAGCAGTTCTTC | CASSTRQGTLGEQFF
TRBJ2-1 | few | TRBD2 | TRBV27 | TGTGCCAGCGGGTCTAGCGGGAGGGCCAATGAGCAGTTCTTC | CASGSSGRANEQFF
TRBJ1-1 | few | TRBD1 | TRBV7-9 | TGTGCCAGCAGCTTATACTTGACAGGGGAAACTGAAGCTTTCTTT | CASSLYLTGETEAFF
TRBJ1-1 | - | - | TRBV7-2 | TGTGCCAGCAGCCCCTGGACGGGGAACACTGAAGCTTTCTTT | CASSPWTGNTEAFF
TRBJ2-6 | once | - | TRBV6-4 | TGTGCCAGCACAGCCCACTCTGGGGCCAACGTCCTGACTTTC | CASTAHSGANVLTF
TRBJ2-6 | few | - | TRBV11-3 | TGTGCCAGCAGCTTCTACTCTGGGGCCAACGTCCTGACTTTC | CASSFYSGANVLTF
TRBJ1-2 | few | - | TRBV12-3/TRBV12-4 | TGTGCCAGCAGTTACGGGCCCGGCTACACCTTC | CASSYGPGYTF
TRBJ1-5 | - | TRBD1 | TRBV2 | TGTGCCAGCAGAGGACAGGGATTGAGGGGGAATCAGCCCCAGCATTTT | CASRGQGLRGNQPQHF
TRBJ2-5 | - | - | TRBV27 | TGTGCCAGCAGTTTTTTTCAAGGAGAGACCCAGTACTTC | CASSFFQGETQYF
TRBJ2-7 | few | - | TRBV2 | TGTGCCACACACAGGGCGGCCTACGAGCAGTACTTC | CATHRAAYEQYF
TRBJ2-7 | few | TRBD2 | TRBV6-2/TRBV6-3 | TGTGCCAGCAAGTTGAGCGGGAGCTCGGGGGAGCAGTACTTC | CASKLSGSSGEQYF
TRBJ2-7 | - | - | TRBV11-2 | TGTGCCAGCAGCTCCGCAGGCGTCTACGAGCAGTACTTC | CASSSAGVYEQYF
TRBJ2-7 | few | - | TRBV18 | TGTGCCAGCTCACCAAAGTCAGGGTGGGTCTCCTACGAGCAGTACTTC | CASSPKSGWVSYEQYF
TRBJ2-5 | - | TRBD2 | TRBV7-6 | TGTGCCACCCTTGGTCCCGGGACTAGCGGGACTGGAGAGACCCAGTACTTC | CATLGPGTSGTGETQYF
TRBJ2-2 | - | - | TRBV24-1 | TGTGCCACCAGTGATGCGATCACCGGGGAGCTGTTTTTT | CATSDAITGELFF
TRBJ2-1 | - | TRBD2 | TRBV4-1 | TGCGCCAGCAGCCAAGCCGGGACTAGTGGCCGGTTCTTC | CASSQAGTSGRFF
TRBJ1-1 | many | - | TRBV20-1 | TGCAGCCCACTGGGACCAGTGGGCACTGAAGCTTTCTTT | CSPLGPVGTEAFF
TRBJ2-3 | few | - | TRBV5-1 | TGCGCCAGCAGCTTGAGCCTGACGAGGGCCCGGGATACGCAGTATTTT | CASSLSLTRARDTQYF
TRBJ1-2 | few | - | TRBV9 | TGTGCCAGCAGCGTAGACGGGTTAGATGGCTACACCTTC | CASSVDGLDGYTF
TRBJ2-5 | - | TRBD2 | TRBV20-1 | TGCAGTGCTAGAGATATACACGGGACTAGTATTAGAGAGACCCAGTACTTC | CSARDIHGTSIRETQYF
TRBJ1-1 | - | - | TRBV5-1 | TGCGCCAGCACCGACTTTCGGGAGGAAGCTTTCTTT | CASTDFREEAFF
TRBJ2-7 | many | - | TRBV11-2 | TGTGCCAGCAGCTCCTACTCTTATCTTCGAGAGAGTTCCTTTGGGGAGCAGTACTTC | CASSSYSYLRESSFGEQYF
TRBJ2-2 | - | - | TRBV27 | TGTGCCAGCAGTTTTATCCGGGCCCACACCGGGGAGCTGTTTTTT | CASSFIRAHTGELFF
TRBJ2-5 | many | - | TRBV4-3 | TGCGCCAGCAGCCTCTCACAGCGGAGCGAAGAGACCCAGTACTTC | CASSLSQRSEETQYF
TRBJ2-2 | few | - | TRBV20-1 | TGCAGTGCTAGGGCGGGGAGGTACACCGGGGAGCTGTTTTTT | CSARAGRYTGELFF
TRBJ2-3 | few | TRBD2 | TRBV6-6 | TGTGCCACTGTAGCGGGAGCCACAGATACGCAGTATTTT | CATVAGATDTQYF
TRBJ2-7 | few | - | TRBV9 | TGTGCCAGCAGCCCCCGGATAGGCCACGAGCAGTACTTC | CASSPRIGHEQYF
TRBJ2-7 | - | - | TRBV12-3/TRBV12-4 | TGTGCCAGCGGGGAAGACATTGCCTACGAGCAGTACTTC | CASGEDIAYEQYF
TRBJ2-3 | - | TRBD2 | TRBV20-1 | TGCAGTGCTAGAGTGGTAGCGGGAGATTTAGATACGCAGTATTTT | CSARVVAGDLDTQYF
TRBJ2-2 | few | TRBD1 | TRBV7-9 | TGTGCCGGGGACAGTGCCCGGAACACCGGGGAGCTGTTTTTT | CAGDSARNTGELFF
TRBJ1-1 | few | TRBD1 | TRBV12-3/TRBV12-4 | TGTGCCAGCAGCCCCCACCCGGGACAGTCGAACACTGAAGCTTTCTTT | CASSPHPGQSNTEAFF
TRBJ2-3 | - | TRBD2 | TRBV12-5 | TGTGCTAGTGGTCAGACTAGCGGCACAGATACGCAGTATTTT | CASGQTSGTDTQYF
TRBJ1-3 | - | TRBD1 | TRBV5-1 | TGCGCCAGCAGCCCCGGGACAGGACTTGGAAACACCATATATTTT | CASSPGTGLGNTIYF
TRBJ1-6 | - | - | TRBV9 | TGTGCCAGCAGCCCCACTCGGACGGCCCTGAAGCCACCCCTCCACTTT | CASSPTRTALKPPLHF
TRBJ2-5 | - | TRBD1 | TRBV6-5 | TGTGCCAGCACCCGGACAGGGGAGACCCAGTACTTC | CASTRTGETQYF
TRBJ1-1 | few | - | TRBV9 | TGTGCCAGCAGCGTAGGATCCTCGCCGGCGGGCACTGAAGCTTTCTTT | CASSVGSSPAGTEAFF
TRBJ2-7 | few | TRBD1 | TRBV4-3 | TGCGCCAGCAGGGTATCCGGGACAGGGGCCTACGAGCAGTACTTC | CASRVSGTGAYEQYF
TRBJ2-7 | - | - | TRBV5-6 | TGTGCCAGCACCCTAGGGGGTTCCCGCGAGCAGTACTTC | CASTLGGSREQYF
TRBJ2-7 | - | - | TRBV2 | TGTGCCAGCAGACAGGGACCCCCCGAGCAGTACTTC | CASRQGPPEQYF
TRBJ2-2 | - | - | TRBV7-9 | TGTGCCAGCGTCAGGGACACCGGGGAGCTGTTTTTT | CASVRDTGELFF